This TCR beta chain is from a study of OX40 agonist ivuxolimab in advanced cancers. General study results and limits: The work left the antigen specificity of expanded peripheral T cells undetermined. Averaged across samples, CD8+ T cells carried more expanded clones than CD4+ did. Several nonresponders also turned out to have low normalized T-cell clonal expansion. There was clonal expansion of CD4+ and CD8+ blood T cells by week 6 at 0.1 to 3.0 mg/kg.

Assay used: immunoSEQ multiplex PCR; TCRdb lists only in-frame clones, some missing. The table records about 94,000 clones, nearly 90% of them present only once. The CDR3 covers 13 residues. The germline gives CDR1 MNHNY, CDR2 SVGAGI (reference sequence). V was clipped by 6 bases and J by 0 bases, with 9 bases between them. About this clone itself: Its antigen is unidentified.

The TCR originated in an adult with an advanced solid tumor such as melanoma, head and neck, liver or kidney cancer. Material: CD4+ or CD8+ T cells sorted from blood, obtained in a trial of the OX40 agonist ivuxolimab. The rearrangement joins TRBV6-6 to TRBJ2-7; D might be TRBD2 (6 bases). CDR3 residues: CASRKTSSYEQYF. CDR3 DNA: TGTGCCAGCAGGAAGACTAGCTCCTACGAGCAGTACTTC.